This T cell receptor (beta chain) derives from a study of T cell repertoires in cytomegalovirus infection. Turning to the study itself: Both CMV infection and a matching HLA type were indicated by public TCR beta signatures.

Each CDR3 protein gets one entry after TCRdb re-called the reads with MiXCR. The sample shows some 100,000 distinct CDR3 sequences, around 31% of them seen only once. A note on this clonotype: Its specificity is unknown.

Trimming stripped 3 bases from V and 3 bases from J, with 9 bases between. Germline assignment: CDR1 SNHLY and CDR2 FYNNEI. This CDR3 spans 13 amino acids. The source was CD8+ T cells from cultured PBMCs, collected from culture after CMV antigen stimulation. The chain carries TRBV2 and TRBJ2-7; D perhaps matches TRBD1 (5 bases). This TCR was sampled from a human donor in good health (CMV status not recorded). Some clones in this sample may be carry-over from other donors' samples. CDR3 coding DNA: TGTGCCAGCAGTGAGGGGCCCGACTACGAGCAGTACTTC. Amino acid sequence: CASSEGPDYEQYF.